The 19 T cell receptor beta chains listed next were all sequenced from one sample in a study of CD4 T cells in relation to SARS-CoV-2 and coronaviruses. Unexposed donor CD4+ T cells date from about 2011-2018, before the COVID-19 pandemic. Sequencing used immunoSEQ multiplex PCR; TCRdb keeps in-frame clones, though not all of them. The sample holds roughly 63,000 clones, about 95% seen once. Input material: naive CD4+ T cells from PBMCs. Subset given: naive CD4+ T cells isolated by negative enrichment. These TCRs come from a human donor in good health.

The chain combines TRBV4-1 with TRBJ1-4; D ambiguous. Between the trimmed V and J ends, which lost 1 base and 8 bases, there was a span of 11 bases. The CDR3 is 14 amino acids. Germline V gene lookup returns CDR1 MGHRA and CDR2 YSYEKL. The chain's CDR3 is CASSQVSGLEKLFF. DNA of the CDR3: TGCGCCAGCAGCCAAGTGTCAGGCCTAGAAAAACTGTTTTTT.

This chain connects TRBV5-5 to TRBJ2-7, with D maybe TRBD2 (5 bases). V lost 0 bases and J lost 0, with 13 bases in between. This CDR3 is 16 amino acids long. Germline V gene sequence: CDR1 SGHKS, CDR2 YYEKEE (reference sequence). The CDR3 DNA sequence: TGTGCCAGCAGCTTGGGGACTGATAGAAGCTCCTACGAGCAGTACTTC. The encoded protein is CASSLGTDRSSYEQYF.

The chain links TRBV7-3 to TRBJ2-7; tentatively, D is TRBD2 (6 bases). Between the trimmed V and J ends, which lost 0 bases and 3 bases, there was a span of 12 bases. The CDR3 contains 15 residues. Germline V lookup: CDR1 SGHTA, CDR2 FQGTGA. The chain's CDR3 is CASSLTGGILYEQYF. The CDR3 DNA is TGTGCCAGCAGCTTAACGGGCGGGATACTCTACGAGCAGTACTTC.

This rearrangement joins TRBV24-1 to TRBJ2-5, with 9 bases identical to TRBD2. From germline, CDR1 is KGHDR and CDR2 SFDVKD. With V trimmed by 2 bases and J by 4 bases, 10 bases remained unmatched. The CDR3 loop spans 17 amino acids. CDR3 amino acids: CATSDSTSRTSAETQYF. CDR3 DNA sequence: TGTGCCACCAGTGATTCAACCTCCAGGACTAGCGCAGAGACCCAGTACTTC.

This chain joins TRBV19 and TRBJ1-1; possibly TRBD1 for D (5 bases). Trimming stripped 10 bases from V and 4 bases from J, with 16 bases between. This CDR3 contains 13 residues. Germline V gene sequence: CDR1 LNHDA, CDR2 SQIVND (reference sequence). CDR3 nucleotides: TGTGCCACTGAGACAGTCCATGGCACTGAAGCTTTCTTT. Its translation is CATETVHGTEAFF.

V usage is TRBV6-5 and J usage is TRBJ2-7; D unclear. CDR3 size: 16 residues. Germline V gene lookup returns CDR1 MNHEY and CDR2 SVGAGI. Trimming cost V 4 bases and J 7 bases, with 23 bases left between them. CDR3 loop: CASSSPLLRQLGEQYF. In DNA form, the CDR3 reads TGTGCCAGCAGTTCGCCCTTATTGCGCCAGCTGGGGGAGCAGTACTTC.

CDR3 residues: CASRASTGTQETQYF. The CDR3 DNA reads as TGTGCCAGTAGAGCTTCGACAGGGACCCAAGAGACCCAGTACTTC. The chain uses TRBV19 and TRBJ2-5; 7 nucleotides align to TRBD1. The CDR3 sequence is 15 residues long. The germline V gene has CDR1 LNHDA and CDR2 SQIVND (reference sequence). J gave up 1 base and V 6 bases, and 8 bases lay outside the gene matches.

This chain connects TRBV28 to TRBJ1-1; D is unresolved. The CDR3 extends over 17 amino acids. Trimming pared 1 base from V and 6 bases from J, leaving 21 bases between. Germline V gene sequence: CDR1 MDHEN, CDR2 SYDVKM. DNA of the CDR3: TGTGCCAGCAGTTTATCCCCCATTTTAAGGGAAGGCGCTGAAGCTTTCTTT. Translation gives CASSLSPILREGAEAFF.

CDR3 loop: CSVRLGVMVDTQYF. CDR3 coding DNA: TGCAGCGTTAGGTTGGGGGTTATGGTCGATACGCAGTATTTT. The V call is TRBV29-1, the J call TRBJ2-3; possibly TRBD1 or TRBD2 for D (5 bases each). CDR1 is SQVTM, CDR2 ANQGSEA, per germline. V lost 5 bases and J 6 bases, leaving 18 bases between the germline ends. CDR3 length: 14 amino acids.

This sequence joins TRBV3-1 (or the pseudogene TRBV3-2) and TRBJ1-1; D possibly corresponds to TRBD1 (6 bases). The germline V and J ends were trimmed by 0 bases and 6 bases, with 11 bases remaining between them. Germline V lookup: CDR1 LGHDT, CDR2 YNNKEL (reference sequence). CDR3 length equals 14 residues. This CDR3 reads CASSQESGQSEAFF. The CDR3 DNA sequence: TGTGCCAGCAGCCAAGAGTCAGGACAGTCTGAAGCTTTCTTT.

This clone was observed once. The CDR3 coding sequence is TGTGCCAGTAGAGGACTAGCGGGAGGGAACACCGGGGAGCTGTTTTTT. This codes for CASRGLAGGNTGELFF. The chain has TRBV19 and TRBJ2-2, with 14 bases that match TRBD2. Germline V lookup: CDR1 LNHDA, CDR2 SQIVND (reference sequence). With 6 bases clipped from V and 1 base from J, the junction kept 1 base outside the gene matches. This CDR3 spans 16 amino acids.

V and J are TRBV5-1 and TRBJ2-1; 7 nucleotides match TRBD2. With 3 bases clipped from V and 4 bases from J, the junction kept 7 bases outside the gene matches. The CDR3 extends over 15 amino acids. Germline CDR1 and CDR2: SGHRS and YFSETQ. The CDR3 spells CASSYSSGPYNEQFF. The CDR3 DNA follows: TGCGCCAGCAGCTATTCTAGCGGACCGTACAATGAGCAGTTCTTC.

The chain carries TRBV29-1 and TRBJ1-5; D is uncertain. In germline, CDR1 is SQVTM, CDR2 ANQGSEA. V was clipped by 5 bases and J by 7 bases, with 21 bases between them. CDR3 length: 15 amino acids. CDR3: CSVSFFGDSGQPQHF. The DNA of the CDR3 is TGCAGCGTTTCTTTTTTCGGTGACTCCGGGCAGCCCCAGCATTTT.

The gene calls are TRBV5-1 and TRBJ2-6; 11 nucleotides match TRBD1. The V gene end was trimmed by 0 bases and the J gene end by 0 bases; junction bases not matched to a gene: 8. The germline CDR1 and CDR2 sequences are SGHRS and YFSETQ. This CDR3 comprises 20 residues. CDR3 sequence: CASSLGAGTGGYSGANVLTF. CDR3 coding DNA: TGCGCCAGCAGCTTGGGGGCCGGGACAGGGGGTTACTCTGGGGCCAACGTCCTGACTTTC.

This rearrangement joins TRBV5-1 to TRBJ2-1, with TRBD2 identical over 7 bases. This CDR3 has 15 residues. Germline V gene lookup returns CDR1 SGHRS and CDR2 YFSETQ. Losses at the gene ends were 4 bases for V and 1 base for J; bases not matched to a gene: 5. The CDR3: CASSMLAESYNEQFF. CDR3 sequence (DNA): TGCGCCAGCAGCATGCTAGCGGAGTCCTACAATGAGCAGTTCTTC.

The chain has TRBV9 and TRBJ1-2; 7 positions agree with TRBD1. Per germline, CDR1 SGDLS and CDR2 YYNGEE. This CDR3 contains 14 residues. The V gene end was trimmed by 3 bases and the J gene end by 6 bases; junction bases not matched to a gene: 8. DNA for the CDR3: TGTGCCAGCAGCGCCCAGAGGGGGACAGATGGCTACACCTTC. Translated, it gives CASSAQRGTDGYTF. Full variable domain (outside the CDR3, taken from reference TRBV9 and TRBJ1-2): DSGVTQTPKHLITATGQRVTLRCSPRSGDLSVYWYQQSLDQGLQFLIQYYNGEERAKGNILERFSAQQFPDLHSELNLSSLELGDSALYFCASSAQRGTDGYTFGSGTRLTVV.

The chain has TRBV7-9 and TRBJ2-5, with 7 bases aligning to TRBD2. The ends lost 8 bases at V and 4 bases at J; junction bases unmatched: 4. CDR1 is SEHNR, CDR2 FQNEAQ, per germline (reference sequence). This CDR3 has 12 residues. The CDR3 here is CASGRGGETQYF. The CDR3 DNA sequence: TGTGCCAGCGGGCGCGGGGGAGAGACCCAGTACTTC.

This chain uses TRBV7-7 with TRBJ2-2, with TRBD2 as a possible D gene (6 bases). Germline CDR1 reads SSHAT; CDR2 reads FNYEAQ (reference sequence). Trimming took 4 bases from V and 3 from J, leaving 18 bases between them. CDR3 length equals 17 residues. The CDR3, as DNA: TGTGCCAGCAGCTCGATCCGGGACTGGGGAGACACCGGGGAGCTGTTTTTT. Protein sequence: CASSSIRDWGDTGELFF.

The rearrangement uses TRBV19 and TRBJ2-5, with D maybe TRBD2 (6 bases). Trimming took off 5 bases at V and 3 bases at J, with 19 bases between the two ends. The germline V gene has CDR1 LNHDA and CDR2 SQIVND (reference sequence). CDR3 length: 16 residues. CDR3 in amino acids: CASSSIEGGWEETQYF. CDR3 DNA sequence: TGTGCCAGTAGTTCGATCGAGGGAGGTTGGGAAGAGACCCAGTACTTC.